These 23 T cell receptor beta chains originate from one sample sequenced in a study of blood T cell repertoires in COVID-19. Profiled with immunoSEQ multiplex PCR; TCRdb holds only in-frame clones, not every one. This sample carries 100,000 to 120,000 clones, over 70% of them seen once, and the ten largest clones take under 2%. Sequenced material: peripheral blood. The receptor set was obtained from a man aged 50 to 59 with acute or convalescent COVID-19.

This clone appeared once. The CDR3 coding sequence is TGTGCCAGCAGTTTGGGAGGGGGGAGGGAGCAGTTCTTC. This encodes CASSLGGGREQFF. The chain links TRBV6-6 to TRBJ2-1; D perhaps matches TRBD2 (7 bases). Germline V gene sequence: CDR1 MNHNY, CDR2 SVGAGI (reference sequence). The CDR3 runs 13 residues. Trimming left V 4 bases short and J 10 bases short, with 14 bases between.

This sequence joins TRBV15 and TRBJ2-3; D may be TRBD1 (6 bases). V lost 3 bases, J lost 0 bases, and 13 bases lay in between. CDR1 and CDR2 from the germline V gene are LNHNV and YYDKDF (reference sequence). CDR3 length: 16 residues. The CDR3 DNA reads as TGTGCCACCAGCAGTCAACAGGGCACTAGCACAGATACGCAGTATTTT. It is translated as CATSSQQGTSTDTQYF.

As for this clone: In the same sample, other DNA sequences code for this CDR3. J is TRBJ1-2 and V is TRBV5-4; D unclear. This CDR3 is built from 13 residues. The V gene lost 4 bases and the J gene lost 3 bases, with 10 bases spanning the gap. In germline, CDR1 is SGHNT, CDR2 YYREEE (reference sequence). The CDR3 loop is CASSRTGDYGYTF. The CDR3 DNA sequence: TGTGCCAGCAGCCGCACGGGTGACTATGGCTACACCTTC.

This chain's CDR3 is CASSLVPGFYGYEQYF. The CDR3 nucleotides read TGCGCCAGCAGCTTGGTACCGGGGTTTTATGGGTACGAGCAGTACTTC. The J gene is TRBJ2-7, the V gene TRBV5-1; perhaps TRBD2 as D (5 bases). Looked up from germline, CDR1 is SGHRS and CDR2 is YFSETQ. The CDR3 has 16 residues. Trimming shortened V by 0 bases and J by 4 bases, and 17 bases separated the two germline ends. Full variable domain (rest looked up from reference TRBV5-1 and TRBJ2-7): KAGVTQTPRYLIKTRGQQVTLSCSPISGHRSVSWYQQTPGQGLQFLFEYFSETQRNKGNFPGRFSGRQFSNSRSEMNVSTLELGDSALYLCASSLVPGFYGYEQYFGPGTRLTVT.

This clone has a handful of counts. The V call is TRBV12-3 or TRBV12-4, the J call TRBJ2-7; D perhaps matches TRBD2 (5 bases). Trimming pared 6 bases from V and 3 bases from J, leaving 12 bases between. The CDR3 extends over 13 amino acids. CDR3 nucleotide sequence: TGTGCCAGCAGGAGAAGACTACACTACGAGCAGTACTTC. Translation: CASRRRLHYEQYF.

The chain carries TRBV4-2 and TRBJ1-1; 7 bases match TRBD1. This CDR3 spans 17 amino acids. CDR1 is LGHNA, CDR2 YNFKEQ, per germline. The junction had 8 bases not matched to a gene; V was cut back by 0 bases and J by 1 base. CDR3 amino acids: CASSQDSFTGANTEAFF. The DNA of the CDR3 is TGTGCCAGCAGCCAAGATTCTTTTACAGGGGCGAACACTGAAGCTTTCTTT.

The chain links TRBV9 to TRBJ1-1; D is unclear. The CDR3 length is 13 residues. V gave up 1 base and J gave up 7 bases, with 11 bases separating them. Germline V gene sequence: CDR1 SGDLS, CDR2 YYNGEE. DNA for the CDR3: TGTGCCAGCAGCGTAACCCCGCGGGATGAAGCTTTCTTT. It codes for CASSVTPRDEAFF.

V gene TRBV30 combines with J gene TRBJ2-3; D call uncertain. Germline CDR1 is GTSNPN and CDR2 is SVGIG (reference sequence). The V end lost 4 bases, the J end lost 5 bases, and 16 bases lay between the germline ends. The CDR3 is 14 residues long. CDR3 bases: TGTGCCTGGAAGGTCGTGGGTGGAGTAGATACGCAGTATTTT. This encodes CAWKVVGGVDTQYF.

This clone was recorded a few times. The V and J genes are TRBV28 and TRBJ1-2, with D perhaps matching TRBD1 (6 bases). The CDR3 spans 13 residues. Deletions cut 6 bases from V and 7 bases from J, with 15 bases between. Per the germline V gene, CDR1 is MDHEN and CDR2 is SYDVKM. The CDR3 region has the DNA TGTGCCAGCAGATATGGGGGCCAGAGTGGCTACACCTTC. Amino acid sequence: CASRYGGQSGYTF.

The CDR3 loop is CASDRGLNTEAFF. DNA of the CDR3: TGTGCCAGCGACAGGGGACTGAACACTGAAGCTTTCTTT. The chain links TRBV9 to TRBJ1-1, with 8 bases aligning to TRBD1. J lost 0 bases, V lost 7 bases, and 2 bases had no gene match. Per germline, CDR1 SGDLS and CDR2 YYNGEE. The CDR3 is 13 residues long. Drawing the rest from reference TRBV9 and TRBJ1-1, the complete variable domain is DSGVTQTPKHLITATGQRVTLRCSPRSGDLSVYWYQQSLDQGLQFLIQYYNGEERAKGNILERFSAQQFPDLHSELNLSSLELGDSALYFCASDRGLNTEAFFGQGTRLTVV.

This clone was recorded a few times. The V call is TRBV24-1, the J call TRBJ1-2; 9 bases are shared with TRBD1. Germline trimming cut 1 base from V and 3 bases from J; bases unmatched to any gene: 2. This CDR3 contains 15 residues. From germline, CDR1 is KGHDR and CDR2 SFDVKD. The DNA of the CDR3 is TGTGCCACCAGTGATTTCACAGGGGGCGACTATGGCTACACCTTC. Encoded protein: CATSDFTGGDYGYTF.

This chain links TRBV10-3 with TRBJ2-1, with TRBD2 matching over 11 bases. J lost 7 bases, V lost 10 bases, and 9 bases had no gene match. The CDR3 is 14 residues long. Per the germline V gene, CDR1 is ENHRY and CDR2 is SYGVKD. CDR3 coding DNA: TGTGCCACCTATACTAGCGGGGGTTCTAATGAGCAGTTCTTC. It encodes CATYTSGGSNEQFF.

This chain links TRBV9 with TRBJ1-3; D is unresolved. V was shortened by 4 bases and J by 4 bases, with 18 bases between the two germline ends. Germline-derived CDR1 and CDR2 are SGDLS and YYNGEE. There are 16 residues in the CDR3. In nucleotides, the CDR3 is TGTGCCAGCAGCATCCTCCCAGCTGGGCCCGGAAACACCATATATTTT. Protein product: CASSILPAGPGNTIYF.

This sequence joins TRBV13 and TRBJ1-6; tentative D call: TRBD1 (5 bases). The CDR3 runs 15 residues. CDR1 and CDR2 (germline): PRHDT, FYEKMQ (reference sequence). The germline V and J ends were trimmed by 5 bases and 7 bases, with 15 bases remaining between them. CDR3 sequence (DNA): TGTGCCAGCAGCCTCCGTGGGGGAGGGAATTCACCCCTCCACTTT. This gives the protein CASSLRGGGNSPLHF.

The chain couples TRBV9 to TRBJ1-1; 10 bases are a match to TRBD1. The V gene end was trimmed by 1 base and the J gene end by 5 bases; junction bases not matched to a gene: 8. Germline V gene data show CDR1 as SGDLS and CDR2 as YYNGEE. The CDR3 is made up of 16 amino acids. CDR3 coding DNA: TGTGCCAGCAGCGTAAGTGACAGGGGGCGCATAACTGAAGCTTTCTTT. Amino acid sequence: CASSVSDRGRITEAFF.

This clone turned up a few times. V gene TRBV6-5 combines with J gene TRBJ2-7; a possible D gene is TRBD2 (5 bases). The germline V gene encodes CDR1 MNHEY and CDR2 SVGAGI. V was pared by 6 bases and J by 3 bases, with 18 bases between. This CDR3 is 15 amino acids long. CDR3 sequence (DNA): TGTGCCAGCAGGGGCTACACTGGGGAGATCTACGAGCAGTACTTC. Its protein product is CASRGYTGEIYEQYF.

This clone occurred a few times. V is TRBV5-1 and J is TRBJ2-2; 8 bases are shared with TRBD1. This CDR3 region has 15 residues. V gave up 0 bases and J gave up 3 bases; unmatched junction bases: 1. Germline V lookup: CDR1 SGHRS, CDR2 YFSETQ. The CDR3 loop is CASSLAGGDTGELFF. The CDR3 DNA sequence: TGCGCCAGCAGCTTGGCAGGGGGCGACACCGGGGAGCTGTTTTTT.

J is TRBJ2-1 and V is TRBV6-5, with TRBD1 identical over 9 bases. Trimming removed 4 bases from V and 5 bases from J; junction bases left unmatched: 6. The CDR3 sequence is 15 residues long. CDR1 is MNHEY, CDR2 SVGAGI, per germline. CDR3 in amino acids: CASSSRDRVDNEQFF. The CDR3, as DNA: TGTGCCAGCAGTTCCAGGGACAGGGTAGACAATGAGCAGTTCTTC.

The gene calls are TRBV5-4 and TRBJ2-7; tentative D call: TRBD2 (6 bases). This CDR3 is 13 amino acids long. Per the germline V gene, CDR1 is SGHNT and CDR2 is YYREEE (reference sequence). Trimming took off 5 bases at V and 4 bases at J, with 13 bases between the two ends. The CDR3 DNA sequence: TGTGCCAGCAGATTCGGGGGTCGGTACGAGCAGTACGTC. This gives the protein CASRFGGRYEQYV.

This clone was seen only a few times. The V call is TRBV10-2, the J call TRBJ2-7; 11 nucleotides align to TRBD1. V shed 7 bases, J shed 1 base, and the junction held 6 bases outside the gene matches. CDR1 and CDR2 (germline): WSHSY, SAAADI. The CDR3 contains 15 residues. The CDR3 DNA reads as TGCGCCAGCAAGTACGGGACAGGGGGATCCTACGAGCAGTACGTC. This translates into CASKYGTGGSYEQYV.

The V call is TRBV27, the J call TRBJ2-7, with D maybe TRBD1 (6 bases). V was clipped by 4 bases and J by 4 bases, with 14 bases between them. Germline V gene data show CDR1 as MNHEY and CDR2 as SMNVEV (reference sequence). The length of the CDR3 is 14 residues. The CDR3 DNA follows: TGTGCCAGCAGTTCCCGGGCAGGGGTATACGAGCAGTACTTC. Its protein product is CASSSRAGVYEQYF.

The CDR3 DNA reads TGTGCCAGCAGCAAACTACGGTCAGGGACTGGAAACACCATATATTTT. This codes for CASSKLRSGTGNTIYF. The chain has TRBV7-3 and TRBJ1-3; a possible D gene is TRBD1 (5 bases). Germline values: CDR1 SGHTA, CDR2 FQGTGA. CDR3 length equals 16 residues. Trimming removed 5 bases from V and 2 bases from J, with 16 bases in between.

The chain couples TRBV7-8 to TRBJ2-2, with D tentatively TRBD1 (5 bases). Germline V gene data show CDR1 as SGHVS and CDR2 as FQNEAQ. The ends were cut back, 6 bases at V and 0 bases at J, with 11 bases in the middle. The CDR3 length is 15 residues. The CDR3: CASRWGSSNTGELFF. In DNA, the CDR3 is TGTGCCAGCAGGTGGGGCAGCTCGAACACCGGGGAGCTGTTTTTT.